The rows below give T cell receptor beta chains drawn from one sample of a study of blood T cell repertoires in COVID-19. TCRdb's table, derived via immunoSEQ multiplex PCR, lists solely in-frame clones and lacks some. The sample contains 350,000 to 400,000 clones, about nine tenths of which appear only once. Sequenced input: PBMCs or T cells enriched from blood (not recorded which). The source is a woman in her thirties or forties who had been exposed to COVID-19. Each CDR3 is given with its conserved first and last residue. Each record gives: V gene, J gene, clone size, D gene, CDR3 protein, CDR3 DNA. A D gene is named only where the DNA matches it firmly. Clone size, where shown, is once, few, many, or a class for clones that have expanded.

V: TRBV27
J: TRBJ1-2
size: -
D: -
CDR3: CASSLYPPLNYGYTF
DNA: TGTGCCAGCAGTTTATACCCACCCCTAAACTATGGCTACACCTTC

V: TRBV12-3/TRBV12-4
J: TRBJ1-1
size: -
D: -
CDR3: CASTDPGDEAFF
DNA: TGTGCCAGCACCGATCCCGGGGATGAAGCTTTCTTT

V: TRBV5-4
J: TRBJ2-2
size: few
D: -
CDR3: CASSLGRGTGELFF
DNA: TGTGCCAGCAGCTTGGGGCGGGGTACCGGGGAGCTGTTTTTT

V: TRBV9
J: TRBJ1-1
size: -
D: TRBD1
CDR3: CASSVVAGGYTEAFF
DNA: TGTGCCAGCAGCGTAGTGGCAGGGGGGTATACTGAAGCTTTCTTT

V: TRBV30
J: TRBJ1-1
size: -
D: TRBD1
CDR3: CAWSTTGAVNTEAFF
DNA: TGTGCCTGGAGTACCACAGGGGCAGTGAACACTGAAGCTTTCTTT

V: TRBV6-5
J: TRBJ1-5
size: -
D: -
CDR3: CASRPGQRNQPQHF
DNA: TGTGCCAGCAGACCCGGACAGCGCAATCAGCCCCAGCATTTT

V: TRBV4-1
J: TRBJ1-5
size: -
D: -
CDR3: CASSQVRGSNQPQHF
DNA: TGCGCCAGCAGCCAAGTTCGGGGTAGCAATCAGCCCCAGCATTTT

V: TRBV19
J: TRBJ1-1
size: -
D: -
CDR3: CASRTTEGGGTEAFF
DNA: TGTGCCAGTAGAACGACGGAGGGTGGCGGCACTGAAGCTTTCTTT

V: TRBV6-5
J: TRBJ2-7
size: -
D: TRBD1
CDR3: CASSKPGQGYYEQYF
DNA: TGTGCCAGCAGTAAACCGGGACAGGGCTACTACGAGCAGTACTTC

V: TRBV9
J: TRBJ1-6
size: -
D: TRBD1
CDR3: CASSVGRQGLNSPLHF
DNA: TGTGCCAGCAGCGTCGGACGACAGGGTCTTAATTCACCCCTCCACTTT

V: TRBV3-1/TRBV3-2
J: TRBJ2-2
size: -
D: TRBD2
CDR3: CASSQDRGGALTF
DNA: TGTGCCAGCAGCCAAGATCGGGGAGGGGCCCTTACATTT

V: TRBV18
J: TRBJ1-1
size: -
D: TRBD1
CDR3: CASSLKDRTEAFF
DNA: TGTGCCAGCTCACTGAAGGACAGGACTGAAGCTTTCTTT

V: TRBV12-1
J: TRBJ1-1
size: -
D: -
CDR3: CASSSGKGRTEAFF
DNA: TGTGCCAGCAGCTCGGGTAAGGGGAGGACTGAAGCTTTCTTT

V: TRBV19
J: TRBJ2-6
size: once
D: -
CDR3: CASSLTPGRRLATGANVLTF
DNA: TGTGCCAGTAGCTTAACACCGGGCCGGCGTTTAGCGACTGGGGCCAACGTCCTGACTTTC

V: TRBV7-2
J: TRBJ1-2
size: -
D: TRBD1
CDR3: CASSLVKGQGAYGYTF
DNA: TGTGCCAGCAGCTTAGTGAAGGGACAGGGGGCCTATGGCTACACCTTC

V: TRBV14
J: TRBJ2-3
size: -
D: TRBD2
CDR3: CASSHGRGTSGPGRVTQYF
DNA: TGTGCCAGCAGCCACGGCCGTGGGACTAGCGGCCCTGGGCGGGTTACGCAGTATTTT